This T cell receptor (beta chain) was recovered during a study of OX40 agonist ivuxolimab in advanced cancers. TCRdb keeps only in-frame clones here, not all; method: immunoSEQ multiplex PCR. The table lists about 42,000 clones, around 87% of them singletons, with roughly 4.5% in the top ten. CDR3 size: 17 residues. V lost 4 bases and J lost 0, with 18 bases in between. Germline V gene sequence: CDR1 MDHEN, CDR2 SYDVKM. This TCR was recovered from an adult with an advanced solid tumor such as melanoma, head and neck, liver or kidney cancer. V and J are TRBV28 and TRBJ1-2; no clear D gene. This sample comprised CD4+ or CD8+ T cells sorted from blood, obtained in a trial of the OX40 agonist ivuxolimab. As DNA, the CDR3 is TGTGCCAGCAGTTCCGGCGACGGTATCCTTTCTAACTATGGCTACACCTTC. Its translation is CASSSGDGILSNYGYTF.